This is a list of T cell receptor beta chains from one sample in a study of control samples from healthy donors and cancer patients. Measured with immunoSEQ multiplex PCR; TCRdb has only the in-frame clones, and not every one. Found here are 170,000 or so clones, approximately 92% of them singletons; the top ten hold 1.4%. The sequencing input was blood. These receptors came from a man aged 25 to 45 in good health. The CDR3 runs from the conserved cysteine through the conserved F or W. A D gene is named only where the DNA matches it firmly. Not every row has a clone size; where given, it reads once, few, many or a size class.

J gene | V gene | clone size | D gene | CDR3 DNA | CDR3 protein
TRBJ1-2 | TRBV29-1 | NA | NA | TGCAGCGTTGTAGGGGGAAGGGGCTACACCTTC | CSVVGGRGYTF
TRBJ2-1 | TRBV7-3 | NA | TRBD2 | TGTGCCAGCAGCTTAACGTCTTCCCTAGCGGGAGCTCGCAATGAGCAGTTCTTC | CASSLTSSLAGARNEQFF
TRBJ2-1 | TRBV19 | NA | TRBD2 | TGTGCCAGTAGTATAGCGAGCGGGAACTACAATGAGCAGTTCTTC | CASSIASGNYNEQFF
TRBJ2-1 | TRBV3-1/TRBV3-2 | NA | TRBD2 | TGTGCCAGCAGCCAAGGGGGACTAGCGGGACACAATGAGCAGTTCTTC | CASSQGGLAGHNEQFF
TRBJ2-5 | TRBV7-9 | once | NA | TGTGCCAGCAGCTTAGTAGCCAGTCAAGAGACCCAGTACTTC | CASSLVASQETQYF
TRBJ1-1 | TRBV7-6 | NA | NA | TGTGCCAGCAGCTTACAGGAGAACACTGAAGCTTTCTTT | CASSLQENTEAFF
TRBJ2-7 | TRBV18 | NA | NA | TGTGCCAGCTCACCGTGGGACGGCTACGAGCAGTACTTC | CASSPWDGYEQYF
TRBJ1-1 | TRBV9 | NA | TRBD1 | TGTGCCAGCAGCCCATCCGGACAGGGGGTAGCTGAAGCTTTCTTT | CASSPSGQGVAEAFF
TRBJ1-1 | TRBV11-2 | NA | NA | TGTGCCAGCAGCAGCGAAAAAGAAGCTTTCTTT | CASSSEKEAFF
TRBJ1-4 | TRBV6-5 | NA | NA | TGTGCCAGCAGTTACGGGGCAAGAATGACTAATGAAAAACTGTTTTTT | CASSYGARMTNEKLFF
TRBJ2-2 | TRBV2 | NA | NA | TGTGCCAGCAGTGAAAATGGAGACACCACGAGAACCGGGGAGCTGTTTTTT | CASSENGDTTRTGELFF
TRBJ1-6 | TRBV6-5 | once | TRBD1 | TGTGCCAGCAGGGGGACAGCGTATAATTCACCCCTCCACTTT | CASRGTAYNSPLHF
TRBJ2-7 | TRBV4-1 | NA | TRBD2 | TGCGCCAGCAGTCTCGAACTAGCGGGAGCCTACGAGCAGTACTTC | CASSLELAGAYEQYF
TRBJ1-3 | TRBV11-2 | few | TRBD1 | TGTGCCAGCAGCTTAGGCCTGGGACAGGGGGCTTATGGAAACACCATATATTTT | CASSLGLGQGAYGNTIYF
TRBJ2-3 | TRBV3-1/TRBV3-2 | NA | TRBD2 | TGTGCCAGCAGCCTCTGGACTAGCGGGAAGGATACGCAGTATTTT | CASSLWTSGKDTQYF
TRBJ1-3 | TRBV7-2 | once | NA | TGTGCCAGCAGCTCCTTCCCAGGGGTTCTCGGAAACACCATATATTTT | CASSSFPGVLGNTIYF
TRBJ2-3 | TRBV9 | NA | NA | TGTGCCAGCAGCGTAGGTCTGGGCGATACGCAGTATTTT | CASSVGLGDTQYF
TRBJ1-6 | TRBV30 | NA | TRBD1 | TGTGCCTGGAGTAACAGGGGGGATTCACCCCTCCACTTT | CAWSNRGDSPLHF
TRBJ1-4 | TRBV28 | NA | TRBD1 | TGTGCCAGCCACCCCGGGGACAGGGGGTTCTTTGGGCTGTTTTTT | CASHPGDRGFFGLFF
TRBJ1-2 | TRBV7-9 | NA | TRBD1 | TGTGCCAGCAGCTTTAGTCCAGGGGGTAACTATGGCTACACCTTC | CASSFSPGGNYGYTF
TRBJ2-5 | TRBV6-5 | NA | NA | TGTGCCACCCCCCCGGACCAGGAGACCCAGTACTTC | CATPPDQETQYF
TRBJ1-5 | TRBV2 | NA | NA | TGTGCCAGCAGATCGGACCCTAGCAATCAGCCCCAGCATTTT | CASRSDPSNQPQHF
TRBJ2-5 | TRBV9 | once | NA | TGTGCCAGCAGCGTAGAGGGACTCCCTCAAGAGACCCAGTACTTC | CASSVEGLPQETQYF
TRBJ1-3 | TRBV7-9 | NA | NA | TGTGCCAGCAGGGAGTCGCGAGGAAACACCATATATTTT | CASRESRGNTIYF
TRBJ1-1 | TRBV18 | NA | NA | TGTGCCAGCTCAACGAGGCCAAGTCGTAACACTGAAGCTTTCTTT | CASSTRPSRNTEAFF
TRBJ1-1 | TRBV9 | once | NA | TGTGCCAGCAGCGTAGGAGACACTAATGAAGCTTTCTTT | CASSVGDTNEAFF
TRBJ2-3 | TRBV12-5 | NA | NA | TGTGCTAGTGGTTTGGGGCGGGATACGCAGTATTTT | CASGLGRDTQYF
TRBJ1-5 | TRBV6-1 | NA | TRBD1 | TGTGCCAGCAGTGAAGGGACAGGGTGGTTAGGGCCCCAGCATTTT | CASSEGTGWLGPQHF
TRBJ1-1 | TRBV3-1/TRBV3-2 | once | TRBD1 | TGTGCCAGCAGCCCACTGGACAGGGCGGAAGCTTTCTTT | CASSPLDRAEAFF
TRBJ1-4 | TRBV25-1 | once | NA | TGTGCCAGCAGAGGGGTTTGGACTAATGAAAAACTGTTTTTT | CASRGVWTNEKLFF
TRBJ1-6 | TRBV5-1 | NA | NA | TGCGCCAGCAGCACGGGGACCGCGGACGGATCACCCCTCCACTTT | CASSTGTADGSPLHF
TRBJ2-5 | TRBV4-3 | NA | TRBD1 | TGCGCCAGCAGCCGATCAACAGGGGCAGAGACCCAGTACTTC | CASSRSTGAETQYF
TRBJ2-3 | TRBV28 | NA | TRBD2 | TGTGCCAGCGGGGGGTCTGGCGGGAGATATACGCAGTATTTT | CASGGSGGRYTQYF